The 3 T cell receptor beta chains presented below share a single source sample, sequenced in a study of T cells after yellow fever vaccination. TCRdb re-derived calls from the 5' RACE reads in MiXCR, one entry per CDR3 protein. The sample has roughly 500,000 distinct CDR3 sequences; over 15% are singletons. This sample comprised PBMCs, obtained 15 days after the yellow fever booster vaccination. The receptors derive from a man aged 25 to 40 who received the YFV17D yellow fever vaccine.

The chain couples TRBV12-3 or TRBV12-4 to TRBJ2-2, with D possibly TRBD2 on 6 matching bases. The ends were cut back, 8 bases at V and 1 base at J, with 8 bases in the middle. CDR3 length: 13 residues. The CDR3: CASCGENTGELFF. The DNA of the CDR3 is TGTGCCAGCTGCGGGGAGAACACCGGGGAGCTGTTTTTT.

This chain connects TRBV5-1 to TRBJ2-1; TRBD1 aligns across 11 bases. The CDR3 runs to 14 residues. CDR1 SGHRS and CDR2 YFSETQ come from the germline V gene. The V and J ends lost 3 bases and 8 bases, in that order; junction bases with no gene match: 4. DNA of the CDR3: TGCGCCAGCAGCTCGGGACAGGGGGACGATGAGCAGTTCTTC. Translated, it gives CASSSGQGDDEQFF.

The chain joins TRBV25-1 to TRBJ1-1, with no clear D. There are 14 residues in the CDR3. Germline V CDR1 and CDR2: MGHDK, SYGVNS. Trimming left V 2 bases short and J 3 bases short, with 10 bases between. CDR3 protein: CASSEESDYTEAFF. CDR3 sequence (DNA): TGTGCCAGCAGTGAAGAGTCGGACTACACTGAAGCTTTCTTT.